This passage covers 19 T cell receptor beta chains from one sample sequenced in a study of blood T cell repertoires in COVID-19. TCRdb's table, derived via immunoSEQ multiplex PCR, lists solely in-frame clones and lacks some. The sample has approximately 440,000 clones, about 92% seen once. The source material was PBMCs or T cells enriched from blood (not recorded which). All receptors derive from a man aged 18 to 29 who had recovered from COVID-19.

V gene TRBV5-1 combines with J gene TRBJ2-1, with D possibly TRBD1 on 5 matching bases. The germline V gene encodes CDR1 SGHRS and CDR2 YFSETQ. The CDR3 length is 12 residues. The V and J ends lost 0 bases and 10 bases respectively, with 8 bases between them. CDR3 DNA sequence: TGCGCCAGCAGCTTGGTAGGGGCAGAGCAGTTCTTC. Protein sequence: CASSLVGAEQFF. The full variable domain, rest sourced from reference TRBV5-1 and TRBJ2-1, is KAGVTQTPRYLIKTRGQQVTLSCSPISGHRSVSWYQQTPGQGLQFLFEYFSETQRNKGNFPGRFSGRQFSNSRSEMNVSTLELGDSALYLCASSLVGAEQFFGPGTRLTVL.

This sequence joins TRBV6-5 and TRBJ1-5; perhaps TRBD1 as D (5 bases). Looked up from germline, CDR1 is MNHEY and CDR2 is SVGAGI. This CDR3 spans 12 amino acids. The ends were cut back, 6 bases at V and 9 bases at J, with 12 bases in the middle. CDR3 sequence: CASRSVGGPQHF. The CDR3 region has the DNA TGTGCCAGCAGATCGGTGGGGGGGCCCCAGCATTTT.

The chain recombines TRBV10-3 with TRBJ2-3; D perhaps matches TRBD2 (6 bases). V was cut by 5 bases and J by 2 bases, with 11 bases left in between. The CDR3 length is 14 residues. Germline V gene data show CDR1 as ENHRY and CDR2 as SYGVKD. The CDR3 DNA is TGTGCCATCAGTCCCGGGGGTGCCACAGATACGCAGTATTTT. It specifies CAISPGGATDTQYF.

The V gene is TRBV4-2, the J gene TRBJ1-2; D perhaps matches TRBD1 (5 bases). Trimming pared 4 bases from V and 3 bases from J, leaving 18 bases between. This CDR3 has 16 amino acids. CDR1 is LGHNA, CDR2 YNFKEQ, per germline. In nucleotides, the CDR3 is TGTGCCAGCAGCCCTCAGCCCCAGGGAGGGGACTATGGCTACACCTTC. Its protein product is CASSPQPQGGDYGYTF.

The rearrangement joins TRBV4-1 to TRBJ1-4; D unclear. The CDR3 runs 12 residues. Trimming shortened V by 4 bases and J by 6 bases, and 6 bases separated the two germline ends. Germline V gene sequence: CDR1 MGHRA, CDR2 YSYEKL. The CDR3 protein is CASSRGYEKLFF. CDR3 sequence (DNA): TGCGCCAGCAGCCGAGGTTATGAAAAACTGTTTTTT.

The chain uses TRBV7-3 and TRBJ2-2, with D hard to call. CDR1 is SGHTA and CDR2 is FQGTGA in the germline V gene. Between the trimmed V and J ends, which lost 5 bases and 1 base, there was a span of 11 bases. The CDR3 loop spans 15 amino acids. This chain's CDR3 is CASSLPGRNTGELFF. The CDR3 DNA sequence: TGTGCCAGCAGCCTTCCGGGTCGGAACACCGGGGAGCTGTTTTTT.

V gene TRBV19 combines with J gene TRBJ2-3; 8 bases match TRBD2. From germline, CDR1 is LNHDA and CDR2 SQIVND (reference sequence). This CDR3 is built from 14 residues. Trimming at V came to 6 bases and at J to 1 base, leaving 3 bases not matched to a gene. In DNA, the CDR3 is TGTGCCAGTAGCGATAGCGGGGGCACAGATACGCAGTATTTT. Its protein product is CASSDSGGTDTQYF. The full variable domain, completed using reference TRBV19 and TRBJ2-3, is DGGITQSPKYLFRKEGQNVTLSCEQNLNHDAMYWYRQDPGQGLRLIYYSQIVNDFQKGDIAEGYSVSREKKESFPLTVTSAQKNPTAFYLCASSDSGGTDTQYFGPGTRLTVL.

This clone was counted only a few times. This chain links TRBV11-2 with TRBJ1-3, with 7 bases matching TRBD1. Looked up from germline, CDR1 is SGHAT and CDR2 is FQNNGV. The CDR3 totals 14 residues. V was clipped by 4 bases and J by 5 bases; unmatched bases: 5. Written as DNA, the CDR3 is TGTGCCAGCAGCTCTACGACAGGGAGAAACACCATATATTTT. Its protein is CASSSTTGRNTIYF.

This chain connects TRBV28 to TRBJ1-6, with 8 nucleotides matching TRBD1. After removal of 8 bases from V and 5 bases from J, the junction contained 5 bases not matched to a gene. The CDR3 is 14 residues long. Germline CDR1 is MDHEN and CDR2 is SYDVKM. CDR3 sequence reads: CASGRQGNNSPLHF. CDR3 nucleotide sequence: TGTGCCAGCGGTCGACAGGGGAATAATTCACCCCTCCACTTT. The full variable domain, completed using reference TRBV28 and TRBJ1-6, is DVKVTQSSRYLVKRTGEKVFLECVQDMDHENMFWYRQDPGLGLRLIYFSYDVKMKEKGDIPEGYSVSREKKERFSLILESASTNQTSMYLCASGRQGNNSPLHFGNGTRLTVT.

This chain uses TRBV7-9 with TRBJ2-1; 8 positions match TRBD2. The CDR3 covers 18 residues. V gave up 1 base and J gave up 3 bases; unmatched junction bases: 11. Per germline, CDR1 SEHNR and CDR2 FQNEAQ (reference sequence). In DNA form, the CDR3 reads TGTGCCAGCAGCTTAGGGGTTGCGGGGGGCGGATACTACAATGAGCAGTTCTTC. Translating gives CASSLGVAGGGYYNEQFF.

The CDR3 region has the DNA TGTGCCAGCAGCTCCCGGGACAGTGCAACTAATGAAAAACTGTTTTTT. This sequence encodes CASSSRDSATNEKLFF. V gene TRBV11-3 combines with J gene TRBJ1-4, with 7 nucleotides matching TRBD1. The CDR3 contains 16 residues. With V trimmed by 4 bases and J by 0 bases, 5 bases remained unmatched. The germline CDR1 and CDR2 sequences are SGHNT and YENEEA.

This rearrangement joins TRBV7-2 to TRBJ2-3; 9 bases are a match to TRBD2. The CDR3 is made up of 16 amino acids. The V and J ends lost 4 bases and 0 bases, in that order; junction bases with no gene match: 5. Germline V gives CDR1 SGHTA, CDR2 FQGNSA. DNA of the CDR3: TGTGCCAGCAGCTCCCGTACTAGCGGGAGCACAGATACGCAGTATTTT. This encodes CASSSRTSGSTDTQYF.

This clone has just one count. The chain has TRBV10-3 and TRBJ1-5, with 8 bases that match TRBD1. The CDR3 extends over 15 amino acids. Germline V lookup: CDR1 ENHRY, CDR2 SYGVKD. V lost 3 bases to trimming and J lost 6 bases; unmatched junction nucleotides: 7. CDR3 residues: CAISDRTGNSQPQHF. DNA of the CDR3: TGTGCCATCAGTGACCGGACAGGGAATAGTCAGCCCCAGCATTTT.

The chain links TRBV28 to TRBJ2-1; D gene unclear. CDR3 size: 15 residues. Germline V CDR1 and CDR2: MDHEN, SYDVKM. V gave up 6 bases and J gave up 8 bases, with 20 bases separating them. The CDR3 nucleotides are TGTGCCAGCAGCGGAATCGCCAATCTAGGTCATGAGCAGTTCTTC. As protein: CASSGIANLGHEQFF.

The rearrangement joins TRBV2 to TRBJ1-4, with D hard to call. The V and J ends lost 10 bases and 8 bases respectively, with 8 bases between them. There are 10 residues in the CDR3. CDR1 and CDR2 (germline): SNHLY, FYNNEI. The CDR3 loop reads CANLSEKLFF. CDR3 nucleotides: TGTGCCAATCTTTCCGAAAAACTGTTTTTT.

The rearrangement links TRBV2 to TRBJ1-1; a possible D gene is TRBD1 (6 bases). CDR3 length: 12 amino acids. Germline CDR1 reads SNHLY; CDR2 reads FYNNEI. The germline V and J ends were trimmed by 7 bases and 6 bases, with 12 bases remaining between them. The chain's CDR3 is CASTRTAAEAFF. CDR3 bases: TGTGCCAGCACCAGGACAGCCGCTGAAGCTTTCTTT.

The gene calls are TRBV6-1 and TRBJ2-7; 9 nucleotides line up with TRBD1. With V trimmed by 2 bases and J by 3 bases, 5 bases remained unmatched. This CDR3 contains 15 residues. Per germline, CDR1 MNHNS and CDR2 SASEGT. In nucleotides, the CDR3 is TGTGCCAGCAGTGAATCAGTGACAGGGGGCTACGAGCAGTACTTC. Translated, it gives CASSESVTGGYEQYF.

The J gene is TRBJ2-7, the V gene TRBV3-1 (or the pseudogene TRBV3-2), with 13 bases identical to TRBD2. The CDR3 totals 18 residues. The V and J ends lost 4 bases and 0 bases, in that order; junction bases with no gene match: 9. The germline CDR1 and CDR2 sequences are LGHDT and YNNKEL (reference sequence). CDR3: CASSRGLAGALSSYEQYF. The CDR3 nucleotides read TGTGCCAGCAGCCGAGGACTAGCGGGAGCTTTGAGCTCCTACGAGCAGTACTTC.

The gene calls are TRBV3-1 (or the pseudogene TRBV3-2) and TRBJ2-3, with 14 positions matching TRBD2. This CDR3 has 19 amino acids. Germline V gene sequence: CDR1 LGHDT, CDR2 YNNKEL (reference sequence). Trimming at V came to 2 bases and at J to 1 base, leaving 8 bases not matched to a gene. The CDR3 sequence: CASSQWETSGRGRTDTQYF. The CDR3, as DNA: TGTGCCAGCAGCCAATGGGAGACTAGCGGGAGGGGGCGCACAGATACGCAGTATTTT.